These 12 T cell receptor beta chains originate from one sample sequenced in a study of shared clonotypes between healthy human individuals. Method: immunoSEQ multiplex PCR; TCRdb's copy keeps in-frame clones and lacks some. Of about 2.3 million clones listed, 80% to 95% were seen once; the top ten hold around 0.35%. Sequences were obtained from naive CD4+ T cells from PBMCs. This sample's subset: CD45RA+ positively selected. The receptors were gathered from a man younger than 30 in good health. Some clones in this sample may be carry-over from other donors' samples.

The V call is TRBV11-2, the J call TRBJ1-1; D is possibly TRBD1 (5 bases). Germline V gene lookup returns CDR1 SGHAT and CDR2 FQNNGV. The CDR3 length is 13 residues. V dropped 1 base and J dropped 7 bases, with 10 bases sitting between them. The CDR3 nucleotides read TGTGCCAGCAGCTTAGTAGGGGCCGGTGAAGCTTTCTTT. Its translation: CASSLVGAGEAFF.

The CDR3: CASSIKREGVNEQFF. CDR3 nucleotides: TGTGCCAGCAGTATCAAGCGGGAGGGGGTCAATGAGCAGTTCTTC. V usage is TRBV2 and J usage is TRBJ2-1, with 10 bases lining up with TRBD2. V was clipped by 5 bases and J by 6 bases; unmatched bases: 7. Per germline, CDR1 SNHLY and CDR2 FYNNEI. The CDR3 extends over 15 amino acids. The whole variable domain, remainder taken from reference TRBV2 and TRBJ2-1, is EPEVTQTPSHQVTQMGQEVILRCVPISNHLYFYWYRQILGQKVEFLVSFYNNEISEKSEIFDDQFSVERPDGSNFTLKIRSTKLEDSAMYFCASSIKREGVNEQFFGPGTRLTVL.

The V and J genes are TRBV27 and TRBJ1-2; the D is unclear. Trimming pared 8 bases from V and 1 base from J, leaving 17 bases between. CDR3 length: 15 amino acids. Germline CDR1 MNHEY, CDR2 SMNVEV (reference sequence). CDR3 sequence reads: CASSTGGIRNYGYTF. DNA of the CDR3: TGTGCCAGCTCGACTGGAGGAATTCGTAACTATGGCTACACCTTC.

CDR3 in DNA: TGTGCCAGCAGCTTAGAGGCGGGACAGGGGCGCGGCTACACCTTC. Translating gives CASSLEAGQGRGYTF. This chain uses TRBV7-2 with TRBJ1-2; 10 nucleotides align to TRBD1. The CDR3 is 15 residues long. CDR1 and CDR2 (germline): SGHTA, FQGNSA. Germline trimming cut 1 base from V and 8 bases from J; bases unmatched to any gene: 7.

This chain links TRBV4-2 with TRBJ2-2, with TRBD1 matching over 7 bases. The CDR3 covers 16 residues. Trimming took 0 bases from V and 4 from J; bases not matched to a gene: 5. Germline CDR1 reads LGHNA; CDR2 reads YNFKEQ. This CDR3 reads CASSQEGGSVTGELFF. The CDR3 DNA is TGTGCCAGCAGCCAAGAAGGGGGCTCGGTCACCGGGGAGCTGTTTTTT.

The genes are TRBV19 and TRBJ2-1; 12 nucleotides agree with TRBD2. In germline, CDR1 is LNHDA, CDR2 SQIVND (reference sequence). With 6 bases clipped from V and 6 bases from J, the junction kept 6 bases outside the gene matches. The CDR3 has 15 amino acids. CDR3 protein: CASSLTSGSVNEQFF. The CDR3 DNA is TGTGCCAGTAGCCTGACTAGCGGGAGTGTCAATGAGCAGTTCTTC.

J is TRBJ1-4 and V is TRBV9; tentatively, D is TRBD1 (6 bases). CDR3 length equals 15 residues. The germline gives CDR1 SGDLS, CDR2 YYNGEE. V gave up 0 bases and J gave up 7 bases, with 13 bases separating them. The CDR3 spells CASSVGGRGGEKLFF. CDR3 coding DNA: TGTGCCAGCAGCGTAGGCGGCAGGGGCGGTGAAAAACTGTTTTTT.

The J gene is TRBJ2-7, the V gene TRBV5-4; tentative D call: TRBD2 (7 bases). Germline V lookup: CDR1 SGHNT, CDR2 YYREEE (reference sequence). The V and J ends lost 1 base and 7 bases respectively, with 18 bases between them. The length of the CDR3 is 15 residues. Written as DNA, the CDR3 is TGTGCCAGCAGCTTGATGAAGGGGGGGCCCCTGGAGCAGTACTTC. Translated: CASSLMKGGPLEQYF.

The V call is TRBV28, the J call TRBJ2-2; 9 bases map to TRBD2. This CDR3 spans 15 amino acids. Germline CDR1 is MDHEN and CDR2 is SYDVKM. V gave up 10 bases and J gave up 4 bases; unmatched junction bases: 10. The CDR3 protein is CATTVAGGRTGELFF. In DNA form, the CDR3 reads TGTGCCACCACCGTCGCGGGAGGGCGCACCGGGGAGCTGTTTTTT.

This sequence joins TRBV6-5 and TRBJ2-7; TRBD1 aligns across 7 bases. CDR3 length: 11 amino acids. In germline, CDR1 is MNHEY, CDR2 SVGAGI. J was trimmed by 9 bases and V by 6 bases; bases with no gene match: 5. This CDR3 is CASRQGKGQYF. CDR3 coding DNA: TGTGCCAGCAGACAGGGGAAGGGGCAGTACTTC.

The chain combines TRBV29-1 with TRBJ1-4; D ambiguous. The CDR3 spans 12 residues. V was shortened by 4 bases and J by 5 bases, with 8 bases between the two germline ends. The germline CDR1 and CDR2 sequences are SQVTM and ANQGSEA. The CDR3 here is CSVGERNEKLFF. The CDR3 nucleotides read TGCAGCGTTGGGGAGCGGAATGAAAAACTGTTTTTT.

This chain connects TRBV5-5 to TRBJ1-1; D is uncertain. Germline loops: CDR1 SGHKS, CDR2 YYEKEE (reference sequence). The length of the CDR3 is 15 residues. V shed 0 bases and J shed 0 bases, with 9 bases lying between them. CDR3 residues: CASSLGVLMNTEAFF. The DNA of the CDR3 is TGTGCCAGCAGCTTGGGGGTGCTAATGAACACTGAAGCTTTCTTT.